These 27 T cell receptor beta chains share one sample of origin, sequenced in a study of siplizumab effects on memory and regulatory T cells. Some clones are missing from TCRdb's copy, which holds only in-frame ones; the method was immunoSEQ multiplex PCR. The sample lists roughly 56,000 clones, over 85% occurring once. Sequenced input: CD8+ T cells sorted from blood. The receptors were gathered from a human donor in good health.

The chain has TRBV4-2 and TRBJ2-7, with TRBD2 identical over 7 bases. V lost 1 base to trimming and J lost 0 bases; unmatched junction nucleotides: 6. The CDR3 extends over 16 amino acids. Germline values: CDR1 LGHNA, CDR2 YNFKEQ. The CDR3 protein is CASSQGSGTGSYEQYF. The DNA for the CDR3 is TGTGCCAGCAGCCAAGGAAGCGGGACGGGCTCCTACGAGCAGTACTTC.

The rearrangement links TRBV6-1 to TRBJ1-5, with 9 bases matching TRBD1. J lost 2 bases, V lost 4 bases, and 6 bases had no gene match. The CDR3 totals 16 residues. CDR1 and CDR2 (germline): MNHNS, SASEGT. CDR3 in DNA: TGTGCCAGCAGTGCTTCGACAGGGGGAGGCAATCAGCCCCAGCATTTT. It yields the protein CASSASTGGGNQPQHF.

This rearrangement joins TRBV15 to TRBJ2-7; D unclear. CDR3 size: 13 residues. Trimming stripped 1 base from V and 2 bases from J, with 6 bases between. Germline-derived CDR1 and CDR2 are LNHNV and YYDKDF (reference sequence). This CDR3 reads CATSRVTTYEQYF. In DNA, the CDR3 is TGTGCCACCAGCAGAGTCACGACCTACGAGCAGTACTTC.

The chain combines TRBV18 with TRBJ2-7, with D possibly being TRBD2 (5 bases). The CDR3 runs 16 residues. Germline lookup yields CDR1 KGHSH and CDR2 LQKENI. V lost 3 bases, J lost 2 bases, and 17 bases lay in between. The CDR3: CASSPPEAVYPYEQYF. For the CDR3, the DNA is TGTGCCAGCTCACCCCCGGAGGCGGTCTATCCCTACGAGCAGTACTTC.

This sequence joins TRBV15 and TRBJ2-7, with 7 bases aligning to TRBD1. Germline V gene data show CDR1 as LNHNV and CDR2 as YYDKDF (reference sequence). Germline trimming cut 6 bases from V and 5 bases from J; bases unmatched to any gene: 13. The CDR3 extends over 15 amino acids. The CDR3 region is CATSREPGTAHEQYF. CDR3 in DNA: TGTGCCACCAGTCGCGAGCCCGGGACAGCCCACGAGCAGTACTTC.

The chain uses TRBV5-1 and TRBJ2-1; D not certain. V was shortened by 2 bases and J by 9 bases, with 15 bases between the two germline ends. This CDR3 comprises 14 residues. CDR1 and CDR2 from the germline V gene are SGHRS and YFSETQ. DNA of the CDR3: TGCGCCAGCAGCTTTAACGGCCCTGACGGTGAGCAGTTCTTC. Translating it yields CASSFNGPDGEQFF.

This chain connects TRBV7-8 to TRBJ2-3; weak D call: TRBD2 (6 bases). This CDR3 has 17 amino acids. CDR1 is SGHVS and CDR2 is FQNEAQ in the germline V gene. Trimming shortened V by 1 base and J by 1 base, and 15 bases separated the two germline ends. CDR3 region: CASSLGLASLGTDTQYF. In DNA, the CDR3 is TGTGCCAGCAGCTTAGGGCTAGCGAGTCTCGGCACAGATACGCAGTATTTT.

The chain has TRBV29-1 and TRBJ2-1; 7 nucleotides line up with TRBD2. Germline V gene sequence: CDR1 SQVTM, CDR2 ANQGSEA. The V segment lost 3 bases and the J segment 3 bases; nucleotides outside the gene matches: 2. The CDR3 has 13 residues. CDR3 sequence: CSVEERDYNEQFF. CDR3 bases: TGCAGCGTTGAGGAGCGGGACTACAATGAGCAGTTCTTC.

The rearrangement links TRBV15 to TRBJ2-1; D is unclear. CDR1 is LNHNV, CDR2 YYDKDF, per germline (reference sequence). The CDR3 sequence is 14 residues long. V was trimmed by 5 bases and J by 6 bases, leaving 14 bases between them. For the CDR3, the DNA is TGTGCCACCAGCCGCCAGACCTCCCGCAATGAGCAGTTCTTC. Its translation is CATSRQTSRNEQFF.

The chain couples TRBV7-9 to TRBJ2-3, with a possible D match to TRBD2 (6 bases). The CDR3 contains 18 residues. The V and J ends lost 1 base and 6 bases respectively, with 23 bases between them. Germline CDR1 is SEHNR and CDR2 is FQNEAQ (reference sequence). CDR3 in amino acids: CASSLDVALAGRSDTQYF. The CDR3 nucleotides are TGTGCCAGCAGCTTAGACGTGGCGTTGGCGGGACGGTCGGATACGCAGTATTTT.

The chain combines TRBV5-1 with TRBJ2-3; D call uncertain. The CDR3 spans 12 residues. V was shortened by 0 bases and J by 6 bases, with 5 bases between the two germline ends. Germline V gene lookup returns CDR1 SGHRS and CDR2 YFSETQ. CDR3 nucleotides: TGCGCCAGCAGCTTGGAATCCGATACGCAGTATTTT. Protein product: CASSLESDTQYF.

The V call is TRBV21-1, the J call TRBJ2-1; TRBD2 was called by the table and not checked on the DNA. TRBV21-1 is annotated as a pseudogene. The CDR3 is 17 amino acids. This chain's CDR3 is CASSIHGLAEDDNEQFF. The CDR3 DNA follows: TGTGCCAGCAGCATTCATGGACTAGCGGAGGATGACAATGAGCAGTTCTTC.

V gene TRBV27 combines with J gene TRBJ1-4; D gene unclear. V shed 4 bases and J shed 7 bases, with 7 bases lying between them. Germline CDR1 is MNHEY and CDR2 is SMNVEV (reference sequence). The CDR3 is made up of 12 amino acids. CDR3 sequence (DNA): TGTGCCAGCAGTTCAAATCCTGAAAAACTGTTTTTT. Translating gives CASSSNPEKLFF. The full variable domain, with the rest looked up from reference TRBV27 and TRBJ1-4, is EAQVTQNPRYLITVTGKKLTVTCSQNMNHEYMSWYRQDPGLGLRQIYYSMNVEVTDKGDVPEGYKVSRKEKRNFPLILESPSPNQTSLYFCASSSNPEKLFFGSGTQLSVL.

The chain is built from TRBV28 and TRBJ1-3; D possibly corresponds to TRBD1 (6 bases). Germline lookup yields CDR1 MDHEN and CDR2 SYDVKM. Trimming shortened V by 3 bases and J by 3 bases, and 15 bases separated the two germline ends. There are 16 residues in the CDR3. CDR3 nucleotide sequence: TGTGCCAGCAGTTTCCCGGGACAATTAGGTGGAAACACCATATATTTT. The encoded protein is CASSFPGQLGGNTIYF.

The chain links TRBV4-1 to TRBJ1-1, with D unresolved. The CDR3 spans 13 residues. Per germline, CDR1 MGHRA and CDR2 YSYEKL. With 4 bases removed from V and 0 bases from J, the gap between germline ends came to 6 bases. The CDR3 DNA sequence: TGCGCCAGCAGCCCTCAGATGAACACTGAAGCTTTCTTT. Its protein product is CASSPQMNTEAFF.

The genes are TRBV6-1 and TRBJ1-2, with D unclear. V gave up 0 bases and J gave up 0 bases, with 8 bases separating them. CDR1 and CDR2 from the germline V gene are MNHNS and SASEGT. The CDR3 runs 15 residues. The CDR3 nucleotides are TGTGCCAGCAGTGAAGCTGCAGGCACTAACTATGGCTACACCTTC. Amino acid sequence: CASSEAAGTNYGYTF.

The CDR3 sequence: CSVGTGKGTGELFF. CDR3 coding DNA: TGCAGCGTCGGTACAGGGAAAGGCACCGGGGAGCTGTTTTTT. The chain is built from TRBV29-1 and TRBJ2-2, with D maybe TRBD1 (6 bases). CDR3 size: 14 residues. Looked up from germline, CDR1 is SQVTM and CDR2 is ANQGSEA. V was pared by 6 bases and J by 4 bases, with 15 bases between.

This chain links TRBV7-3 with TRBJ1-2; D is perhaps TRBD1 (5 bases). Germline-derived CDR1 and CDR2 are SGHTA and FQGTGA. This CDR3 comprises 15 residues. Trimming took 2 bases from V and 0 from J, leaving 10 bases between them. The CDR3 sequence: CASSLGQGTNYGYTF. CDR3 in DNA: TGTGCCAGCAGCTTAGGGCAGGGAACTAACTATGGCTACACCTTC.

This chain links TRBV27 with TRBJ2-1; D is possibly TRBD1 (5 bases). Trimming stripped 2 bases from V and 3 bases from J, with 8 bases between. Germline-derived CDR1 and CDR2 are MNHEY and SMNVEV (reference sequence). CDR3 length: 14 residues. The CDR3 region is CASSLQGSYNEQFF. The CDR3 region has the DNA TGTGCCAGCAGTTTACAGGGTAGCTACAATGAGCAGTTCTTC.

The V and J genes are TRBV7-9 and TRBJ2-7; D is uncertain. V gave up 1 base and J gave up 2 bases, with 6 bases separating them. Germline values: CDR1 SEHNR, CDR2 FQNEAQ (reference sequence). This CDR3 is 13 amino acids long. The CDR3 loop reads CASSLGDTYEQYF. The CDR3 DNA reads as TGTGCCAGCAGCTTAGGAGATACCTACGAGCAGTACTTC.

The chain links TRBV25-1 to TRBJ2-1; 7 positions match TRBD2. V gave up 2 bases and J gave up 4 bases; unmatched junction bases: 5. The CDR3 extends over 15 amino acids. Germline CDR1 is MGHDK and CDR2 is SYGVNS. In DNA, the CDR3 is TGTGCCAGCAGTGAACAAGCGGGGACGTACAATGAGCAGTTCTTC. It specifies CASSEQAGTYNEQFF.

V gene TRBV5-1 combines with J gene TRBJ2-1, with unresolved D. The CDR3 loop spans 11 amino acids. In germline, CDR1 is SGHRS, CDR2 YFSETQ. Trimming took 4 bases from V and 15 from J, leaving 14 bases between them. CDR3 DNA: TGCGCCAGCAGCGGCTCCCTTGGATCGTTCTTC. Translation: CASSGSLGSFF.

The chain has TRBV19 and TRBJ2-7, with 7 nucleotides matching TRBD1. CDR1 is LNHDA, CDR2 SQIVND, per germline (reference sequence). CDR3 size: 15 residues. The V gene end was trimmed by 1 base and the J gene end by 0 bases; junction bases not matched to a gene: 3. As DNA, the CDR3 is TGTGCCAGTAGTATAGCCTGGGACAGCTCCTACGAGCAGTACTTC. It codes for CASSIAWDSSYEQYF.

The chain employs TRBV7-9 and TRBJ2-1; D possibly corresponds to TRBD1 (6 bases). The V end was cut by 4 bases, the J end by 8 bases, with 21 bases between. Germline lookup yields CDR1 SEHNR and CDR2 FQNEAQ (reference sequence). The CDR3 sequence is 16 residues long. CDR3 in DNA: TGTGCCAGCAGCTATGCCACCGGGACATGGAGGTATGAGCAGTTCTTC. This sequence encodes CASSYATGTWRYEQFF.

This chain joins TRBV29-1 and TRBJ2-2, with D perhaps matching TRBD2 (5 bases). Germline lookup yields CDR1 SQVTM and CDR2 ANQGSEA. The CDR3 extends over 15 amino acids. V was trimmed by 2 bases and J by 3 bases, leaving 13 bases between them. The CDR3 DNA follows: TGCAGCGTTGAACAGGCTAGCCCACACACCGGGGAGCTGTTTTTT. It translates to CSVEQASPHTGELFF.

This clone was counted a single time. The chain recombines TRBV6-1 with TRBJ2-1; the match to TRBD2 covers 8 bases. The CDR3 spans 17 residues. After removal of 1 base from V and 2 bases from J, the junction contained 7 bases not matched to a gene. Germline V gives CDR1 MNHNS, CDR2 SASEGT. DNA for the CDR3: TGTGCCAGCAGTGAAGGTAAAGCAGCGGGAGCCTACAATGAGCAGTTCTTC. Its translation: CASSEGKAAGAYNEQFF.

This clone was counted only a few times. The chain employs TRBV29-1 and TRBJ2-1, with TRBD1 as a possible D gene (6 bases). Looked up from germline, CDR1 is SQVTM and CDR2 is ANQGSEA. Trimming removed 0 bases from V and 4 bases from J, with 19 bases in between. CDR3 length equals 17 residues. The CDR3 protein is CSVEDKESGQIYNEQFF. CDR3 nucleotide sequence: TGCAGCGTTGAAGATAAAGAATCTGGACAGATATACAATGAGCAGTTCTTC.